Listed here are 31 T cell receptor beta chains from one sample, sequenced in a study of OX40 agonist ivuxolimab in advanced cancers. The repertoire was sequenced with immunoSEQ multiplex PCR; TCRdb's copy has only in-frame clones and lacks some. The sample contains some 74,000 clones, about 82% of which appear only once. Source: CD4+ or CD8+ T cells sorted from blood, taken in a trial of the OX40 agonist ivuxolimab. These receptors were taken from an adult with an advanced solid tumor such as melanoma, head and neck, liver or kidney cancer.

This chain links TRBV19 with TRBJ1-5; TRBD1 agrees at 7 bases. Germline-derived CDR1 and CDR2 are LNHDA and SQIVND (reference sequence). J gave up 3 bases and V 8 bases, and 13 bases lay outside the gene matches. This CDR3 contains 16 residues. The CDR3 sequence is CASQRVGTAYNQPQHF. Here the CDR3 DNA reads TGTGCCAGTCAGCGGGTCGGGACAGCTTACAATCAGCCCCAGCATTTT.

The chain uses TRBV4-2 and TRBJ1-3; 8 nucleotides line up with TRBD1. J was trimmed by 0 bases and V by 4 bases; bases with no gene match: 5. Germline lookup yields CDR1 LGHNA and CDR2 YNFKEQ. The CDR3 runs to 16 residues. The CDR3 DNA follows: TGTGCCAGCAGCCCGGGGACAGGCGACTCTGGAAACACCATATATTTT. This gives the protein CASSPGTGDSGNTIYF.

V and J are TRBV23-1 and TRBJ2-1; TRBD1 might be the D (5 bases). TRBV23-1 is an ORF for which the function is uncertain. Between the trimmed V and J ends, which lost 1 base and 4 bases, there was a span of 17 bases. This CDR3 has 17 amino acids. This CDR3 is CASSQWGPSSRYNEQFF. The CDR3 DNA reads TGCGCCAGCAGTCAATGGGGCCCCTCATCCCGTTACAATGAGCAGTTCTTC.

This chain joins TRBV7-7 and TRBJ1-5; D may be TRBD1 (6 bases). There are 17 residues in the CDR3. Germline CDR1 is SSHAT and CDR2 is FNYEAQ (reference sequence). The CDR3 region is CAKRQAVRPYSNQPQHF. CDR3 in DNA: TGTGCTAAACGACAGGCGGTACGTCCTTATAGCAATCAGCCCCAGCATTTT.

V usage is TRBV5-1 and J usage is TRBJ2-1, with 15 bases aligning to TRBD2. V lost 0 bases to trimming and J lost 8 bases; unmatched junction nucleotides: 9. The germline CDR1 and CDR2 sequences are SGHRS and YFSETQ. The CDR3 loop spans 18 amino acids. The CDR3 spells CASSLAGLAGGWGDEQFF. The DNA for the CDR3 is TGCGCCAGCAGCTTGGCCGGACTAGCGGGAGGGTGGGGCGATGAGCAGTTCTTC.

The chain is built from TRBV18 and TRBJ1-2; 8 bases agree with TRBD1. Unmatched junction bases numbered 0, after V lost 2 bases and J lost 4 bases. Germline V gene lookup returns CDR1 KGHSH and CDR2 LQKENI. CDR3 length equals 13 residues. DNA for the CDR3: TGTGCCAGCTCACCAGGGACAGGCTATGGCTACACCTTC. Protein product: CASSPGTGYGYTF.

J is TRBJ2-7 and V is TRBV10-3; 10 bases are a match to TRBD2. There are 17 residues in the CDR3. CDR1 ENHRY and CDR2 SYGVKD come from the germline V gene. Trimming at V came to 2 bases and at J to 2 bases, leaving 9 bases not matched to a gene. CDR3 bases: TGTGCCATCAGTGAGATTAGCGGGGGGCTATTCACCTACGAGCAGTACTTC. This sequence encodes CAISEISGGLFTYEQYF.

J is TRBJ1-5 and V is TRBV6-1; 9 bases are shared with TRBD1. The CDR3 sequence is 15 residues long. The junction had 10 bases not matched to a gene; V was cut back by 4 bases and J by 9 bases. Germline values: CDR1 MNHNS, CDR2 SASEGT. CDR3: CASSGTGQGGGPQHF. CDR3 nucleotides: TGTGCCAGCAGTGGAACGGGACAGGGAGGTGGGCCCCAGCATTTT.

The chain employs TRBV25-1 and TRBJ1-4; 10 nucleotides align to TRBD1. Looked up from germline, CDR1 is MGHDK and CDR2 is SYGVNS. The trim removed 4 bases at V and 5 bases at J, leaving 4 bases unmatched. The CDR3 runs to 15 residues. CDR3 loop: CASSVPGQGNEKLFF. The CDR3 nucleotides are TGTGCCAGCAGTGTGCCGGGACAGGGGAATGAAAAACTGTTTTTT. Full variable domain (outside the CDR3, taken from reference TRBV25-1 and TRBJ1-4): EADIYQTPRYLVIGTGKKITLECSQTMGHDKMYWYQQDPGMELHLIHYSYGVNSTEKGDLSSESTVSRIRTEHFPLTLESARPSHTSQYLCASSVPGQGNEKLFFGSGTQLSVL.

This chain uses TRBV7-8 with TRBJ1-1, with D possibly TRBD1 on 5 matching bases. Trimming shortened V by 4 bases and J by 1 base, and 7 bases separated the two germline ends. Germline loops: CDR1 SGHVS, CDR2 FQNEAQ. The length of the CDR3 is 13 residues. The CDR3 nucleotides are TGTGCCAGCAGCTGGGGGGGGAACACTGAAGCTTTCTTT. This gives the protein CASSWGGNTEAFF. The variable domain in full, with the rest retrieved from reference TRBV7-8 and TRBJ1-1, is GAGVSQSPRYKVAKRGQDVALRCDPISGHVSLFWYQQALGQGPEFLTYFQNEAQLDKSGLPSDRFFAERPEGSVSTLKIQRTQQEDSAVYLCASSWGGNTEAFFGQGTRLTVV.

The chain uses TRBV30 and TRBJ2-1; 13 bases align to TRBD2. Trimming removed 2 bases from V and 6 bases from J; junction bases left unmatched: 7. The germline V gene encodes CDR1 GTSNPN and CDR2 SVGIG (reference sequence). The CDR3 contains 16 residues. The CDR3 DNA reads as TGTGCCTGGAGTCATCGGACTAGCGGGAGAGGCAATGAGCAGTTCTTC. Protein sequence: CAWSHRTSGRGNEQFF.

V usage is TRBV7-2 and J usage is TRBJ2-1; the D is unclear. Trimming took 1 base from V and 7 from J, leaving 8 bases between them. The CDR3 is 13 residues long. Germline CDR1 is SGHTA and CDR2 is FQGNSA. CDR3 amino acids: CASSLGLSNEQFF. DNA for the CDR3: TGTGCCAGCAGCTTAGGCCTTAGTAATGAGCAGTTCTTC. Combining the CDR3 with reference TRBV7-2 and TRBJ2-1 gives the whole variable domain GAGVSQSPSNKVTEKGKDVELRCDPISGHTALYWYRQSLGQGLEFLIYFQGNSAPDKSGLPSDRFSAERTGGSVSTLTIQRTQQEDSAVYLCASSLGLSNEQFFGPGTRLTVL.

The J gene is TRBJ1-1, the V gene TRBV30; D call uncertain. V lost 1 base to trimming and J lost 10 bases, with 10 bases between them. In germline, CDR1 is GTSNPN, CDR2 SVGIG (reference sequence). CDR3 length equals 11 residues. CDR3 residues: CAWSGYIGAFF. CDR3 nucleotide sequence: TGTGCCTGGAGTGGATACATAGGAGCTTTCTTT.

The V call is TRBV9, the J call TRBJ1-2; no clear D gene. Trimming left V 4 bases short and J 5 bases short, with 15 bases between. This CDR3 has 14 residues. The germline V gene encodes CDR1 SGDLS and CDR2 YYNGEE. CDR3 nucleotide sequence: TGTGCCAGCAGCCCACTACAAAGTTATTATGGCTACACCTTC. This codes for CASSPLQSYYGYTF.

For this clone: Sequence at one end of the junction differs from germline and may be a read error. This chain joins TRBV23-1 and TRBJ1-4; D possibly corresponds to TRBD1 (6 bases). TRBV23-1 belongs to the ORF category, with a function that is uncertain. The CDR3 has 15 residues. The DNA for the CDR3 is TGCGCCAGCACTCAAAGTCGACAGGATCTTGAAAAACTGTTTTTT. It yields the protein CASTQSRQDLEKLFF.

Details on this clone: Other DNA sequences in the same sample also yield this CDR3. V usage is TRBV18 and J usage is TRBJ2-5; a weak D match, TRBD2 (6 bases). The length of the CDR3 is 13 residues. CDR1 KGHSH and CDR2 LQKENI come from the germline V gene. The ends were cut back, 3 bases at V and 2 bases at J, with 7 bases in the middle. CDR3 DNA sequence: TGTGCCAGCTCACCGGGACTTCAAGAGACCCAGTACTTC. Amino acids: CASSPGLQETQYF.

This chain connects TRBV7-9 to TRBJ1-5; the D is unclear. Trimming took off 1 base at V and 4 bases at J, with 5 bases between the two ends. CDR3 length equals 13 residues. Germline V gene lookup returns CDR1 SEHNR and CDR2 FQNEAQ (reference sequence). CDR3 protein: CASSLDRNQPQHF. CDR3 coding DNA: TGTGCCAGCAGCTTAGACCGAAATCAGCCCCAGCATTTT.

The V call is TRBV27, the J call TRBJ2-1; 9 positions agree with TRBD2. The CDR3 length is 16 residues. The germline gives CDR1 MNHEY, CDR2 SMNVEV (reference sequence). V dropped 2 bases and J dropped 4; count of bases not matched to a gene: 6. CDR3 loop: CASSLSSGSKYNEQFF. The CDR3 DNA sequence: TGTGCCAGCAGTTTAAGTAGCGGGAGTAAGTACAATGAGCAGTTCTTC.

The chain joins TRBV18 to TRBJ2-6; D unclear. CDR1 is KGHSH and CDR2 is LQKENI in the germline V gene. This CDR3 has 14 amino acids. V dropped 0 bases and J dropped 3 bases, with 3 bases sitting between them. Here the CDR3 reads CASSPPGGANVLTF. CDR3 DNA: TGTGCCAGCTCACCACCGGGTGGGGCCAACGTCCTGACTTTC.

The V gene is TRBV7-2, the J gene TRBJ2-1; TRBD1 is a possible D gene (7 bases). The germline V gene encodes CDR1 SGHTA and CDR2 FQGNSA. The CDR3 length is 13 residues. The germline V and J ends were trimmed by 5 bases and 5 bases, with 10 bases remaining between them. The CDR3, as DNA: TGTGCCAGCAGCGCGGGACAGAACAATGAGCAGTTCTTC. Amino acid sequence: CASSAGQNNEQFF.

V gene TRBV7-9 combines with J gene TRBJ2-1; 7 nucleotides match TRBD1. The CDR3 is 18 residues long. With 3 bases clipped from V and 4 bases from J, the junction kept 15 bases outside the gene matches. Germline V gene data show CDR1 as SEHNR and CDR2 as FQNEAQ (reference sequence). CDR3 residues: CASSFPFLPGQQYNEQFF. In nucleotides, the CDR3 is TGTGCCAGCAGCTTCCCCTTCTTGCCGGGACAGCAATACAATGAGCAGTTCTTC.

This clone appeared once. This rearrangement joins TRBV11-1 to TRBJ1-1; the D gene is possibly TRBD1 (6 bases). V was pared by 4 bases and J by 3 bases, with 21 bases between. Germline V lookup: CDR1 SGHAT, CDR2 FQDESV (reference sequence). The length of the CDR3 is 17 residues. CDR3 nucleotides: TGTGCCAGCAGCTGGGAGGGATCGACAGGAGCCTACACTGAAGCTTTCTTT. It encodes CASSWEGSTGAYTEAFF.

V and J are TRBV30 and TRBJ1-5; unclear D gene. The CDR3 loop spans 14 amino acids. Trimming stripped 5 bases from V and 0 bases from J, with 11 bases between. The germline V gene encodes CDR1 GTSNPN and CDR2 SVGIG (reference sequence). As DNA, the CDR3 is TGTGCCTGGTCCCACGGGCATAGCAATCAGCCCCAGCATTTT. Encoded protein: CAWSHGHSNQPQHF.

The chain links TRBV15 to TRBJ2-4; 9 bases are a match to TRBD2. The ends lost 0 bases at V and 3 bases at J; junction bases unmatched: 12. The CDR3 runs to 19 residues. Germline assignment: CDR1 LNHNV and CDR2 YYDKDF (reference sequence). CDR3 coding DNA: TGTGCCACCAGCAGAGAGCGGGAGGGCCCTCGGATAGGCAAAAACATTCAGTACTTC. Translation gives CATSREREGPRIGKNIQYF.

The gene calls are TRBV2 and TRBJ1-3, with 9 positions matching TRBD1. This CDR3 comprises 14 residues. CDR1 and CDR2 from the germline V gene are SNHLY and FYNNEI. The V gene end was trimmed by 6 bases and the J gene end by 4 bases; junction bases not matched to a gene: 4. The CDR3 here is CASRLTGGGNTIYF. Written as DNA, the CDR3 is TGTGCCAGCAGATTGACAGGGGGAGGAAACACCATATATTTT.

This chain connects TRBV7-2 to TRBJ1-6, with D maybe TRBD1 (6 bases). This CDR3 comprises 15 residues. Germline V lookup: CDR1 SGHTA, CDR2 FQGNSA. Trimming took off 6 bases at V and 0 bases at J, with 9 bases between the two ends. Here the CDR3 DNA reads TGTGCCAGCAGGGGACAAAACTCCTATAATTCACCCCTCCACTTT. It translates to CASRGQNSYNSPLHF.

This clone was counted once. The chain is built from TRBV19 and TRBJ2-2, with D tentatively TRBD1 or TRBD2 (6 bases each). There are 19 residues in the CDR3. Trimming pared 3 bases from V and 4 bases from J, leaving 24 bases between. CDR1 LNHDA and CDR2 SQIVND come from the germline V gene (reference sequence). The CDR3 loop is CASSIPGFAGEAFTGELFF. The CDR3, as DNA: TGTGCCAGTAGTATCCCTGGGTTCGCAGGGGAGGCATTCACCGGGGAGCTGTTTTTT.

This clone was observed a few times. At the DNA level, this CDR3 is encoded by other sequences in the same sample as well. The rearrangement joins TRBV5-1 to TRBJ2-2; D perhaps matches TRBD2 (5 bases). The germline V gene encodes CDR1 SGHRS and CDR2 YFSETQ. Trimming stripped 4 bases from V and 4 bases from J, with 8 bases between. The CDR3 has 13 residues. The CDR3 is CASSRTGTGELFF. The CDR3 DNA follows: TGCGCCAGCAGCCGGACTGGCACCGGGGAGCTGTTTTTT.

The genes are TRBV6-5 and TRBJ2-1; TRBD1 might be the D (6 bases). Looked up from germline, CDR1 is MNHEY and CDR2 is SVGAGI. The CDR3 extends over 15 amino acids. Trimming pared 0 bases from V and 4 bases from J, leaving 10 bases between. Here the CDR3 reads CASSYSGQPYNEQFF. In nucleotides, the CDR3 is TGTGCCAGCAGTTACTCCGGACAGCCTTACAATGAGCAGTTCTTC.

The rearrangement joins TRBV12-5 to TRBJ1-1; TRBD1 is a possible D gene (6 bases). This CDR3 comprises 13 residues. Germline assignment: CDR1 LGHNT and CDR2 FRNRAP. Between the trimmed V and J ends, which lost 5 bases and 5 bases, there was a span of 12 bases. The CDR3 coding sequence is TGTGCTAGTGGTGTACAGGGAGGGACTGAAGCTTTCTTT. Residues: CASGVQGGTEAFF. Full variable domain (outside the CDR3, taken from reference TRBV12-5 and TRBJ1-1): DARVTQTPRHKVTEMGQEVTMRCQPILGHNTVFWYRQTMMQGLELLAYFRNRAPLDDSGMPKDRFSAEMPDATLATLKIQPSEPRDSAVYFCASGVQGGTEAFFGQGTRLTVV.

This clone was seen only once. The chain carries TRBV6-1 and TRBJ1-2; no clear D. The CDR3 totals 14 residues. Germline V gene data show CDR1 as MNHNS and CDR2 as SASEGT. The V and J ends lost 2 bases and 2 bases respectively, with 9 bases between them. As DNA, the CDR3 is TGTGCCAGCAGTGAACATACGGCCAACTATGGCTACACCTTC. Amino acid sequence: CASSEHTANYGYTF.